This T cell receptor beta chain was retrieved from a study of read filtering for tumor transcriptome and immune sequencing. There are many counts of this clonotype. The antigen remains unidentified. The library was built from around 0.4 ug RNA with molecular barcoded adaptors for alpha/delta and beta/gamma chains. Each CDR3 protein gets one entry after TCRdb re-called the reads with MiXCR. The sample contains roughly 68,000 distinct CDR3 sequences, approximately 15% of which appear only once. Points from the study as a whole: Single-read clonotypes: roughly 82% of IR-seq clonotypes (around 3.5% of reads), 60% to 75% of RNA-seq clonotypes (roughly 49% of reads).

This CDR3 spans 14 amino acids. Losses at the gene ends were 3 bases for V and 5 bases for J; bases not matched to a gene: 3. CDR1 and CDR2 (germline): SGHVS, FNYEAQ. The sequenced sample consisted of a population of CD138-negative cells sorted from bone marrow. The receptor was isolated from a donor older than 35 with multiple myeloma. The chain combines TRBV7-6 with TRBJ1-4, with 7 positions matching TRBD1. This chain's CDR3 is CASSLDRSNEKLFF. CDR3 sequence (DNA): TGTGCCAGCAGCTTGGACAGGAGCAATGAAAAACTGTTTTTT.